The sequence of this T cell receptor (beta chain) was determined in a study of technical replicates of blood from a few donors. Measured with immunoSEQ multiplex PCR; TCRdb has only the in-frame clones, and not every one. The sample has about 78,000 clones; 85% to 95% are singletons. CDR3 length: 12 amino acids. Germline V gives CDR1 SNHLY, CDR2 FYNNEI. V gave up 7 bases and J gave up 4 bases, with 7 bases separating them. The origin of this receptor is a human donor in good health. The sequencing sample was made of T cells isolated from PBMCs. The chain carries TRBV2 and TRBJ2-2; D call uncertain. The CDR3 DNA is TGTGCCAGCATCATTTTCACCGGGGAGCTGTTTTTT. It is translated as CASIIFTGELFF.